A selection of T cell receptor beta chains follows, all from one sample in a study of blood T cell repertoires in COVID-19. Sequencing was performed with immunoSEQ multiplex PCR; in TCRdb, only in-frame clones are kept and a portion is missing. The sample holds about 150,000 clones, over 75% seen once. The sample consisted of peripheral blood. The source of these receptors is a woman aged 40 to 55 with acute or convalescent COVID-19. The CDR3 runs from the conserved cysteine through the conserved F or W. Fields, in order: D gene, V gene, clone size, CDR3 length, J gene, CDR3 protein, CDR3 DNA. The D gene is left open where the match is weak. A clone size is listed for some rows: how often the clone was seen (once, few, many), or a class if it is expanded.

NA	TRBV28	NA	13	TRBJ2-7	CASSGLGPYEQYF	TGTGCCAGCAGTGGGTTGGGCCCGTACGAGCAGTACTTC
TRBD2	TRBV7-2	NA	12	TRBJ2-3	CASSRSGGPQYF	TGTGCCAGCAGCCGATCGGGGGGGCCTCAGTATTTT
NA	TRBV19	NA	13	TRBJ2-7	CASSPTVFYEQYF	TGTGCCAGTAGTCCGACTGTATTCTACGAGCAGTACTTC
NA	TRBV6-5	NA	15	TRBJ1-5	CASSYVRGSGQPQHF	TGTGCCAGCAGTTACGTCAGGGGTTCCGGGCAGCCCCAGCATTTT
NA	TRBV11-3	NA	12	TRBJ2-7	CASSSRGYEQYF	TGTGCCAGCAGCTCCAGGGGCTACGAGCAGTACTTC
NA	TRBV9	NA	15	TRBJ2-2	CASSPGQGYTGELFF	TGTGCCAGCAGCCCAGGCCAGGGGTACACCGGGGAGCTGTTTTTT
TRBD1	TRBV11-2	NA	15	TRBJ2-7	CASSLERQGAGEQYF	TGTGCCAGCAGCTTAGAAAGACAGGGGGCAGGCGAGCAGTACTTC
NA	TRBV29-1	NA	12	TRBJ1-1	CSGTRGNTEAFF	TGCAGCGGGACAAGGGGGAACACTGAAGCTTTCTTT
NA	TRBV4-2	once	15	TRBJ1-1	CASSQEDRENTEAFF	TGTGCCAGCAGCCAAGAGGACAGAGAGAACACTGAAGCTTTCTTT
TRBD1	TRBV9	NA	12	TRBJ2-4	CASSDRGNIQYF	TGTGCCAGCAGCGACAGGGGAAACATTCAGTACTTC
TRBD1	TRBV2	NA	15	TRBJ2-7	CASSYDRDSPYEQYF	TGTGCCAGCAGTTATGACCGGGACAGTCCCTACGAGCAGTACTTC
NA	TRBV6-5	NA	15	TRBJ2-2	CASRPGTSNTGELFF	TGTGCCAGCAGGCCCGGGACATCGAACACCGGGGAGCTGTTTTTT
NA	TRBV3-1/TRBV3-2	NA	15	TRBJ1-2	CASSHPGARDYGYTF	TGTGCCAGCAGCCATCCAGGGGCGCGAGACTATGGCTACACCTTC
TRBD1	TRBV4-1	once	16	TRBJ2-7	CASSQYNLGQSYEQYF	TGCGCCAGCAGCCAGTATAACCTGGGACAGTCCTACGAGCAGTACTTC
NA	TRBV16	once	13	TRBJ2-7	CASSQSSIHEQYF	TGTGCCAGCAGCCAATCTTCTATCCACGAGCAGTACTTC
NA	TRBV19	NA	16	TRBJ1-4	CASSMQQISTNEKLFF	TGTGCCAGTAGTATGCAACAGATCTCAACTAATGAAAAACTGTTTTTT
NA	TRBV7-2	once	15	TRBJ1-5	CASSLIAAANQPQHF	TGTGCCAGCAGCTTAATCGCGGCAGCTAATCAGCCCCAGCATTTT
NA	TRBV7-2	NA	14	TRBJ2-1	CASSGRLVLNEQFF	TGTGCCAGCAGCGGTCGACTAGTTCTTAATGAGCAGTTCTTC
NA	TRBV30	NA	14	TRBJ1-6	CAWSVTRYNSPLHF	TGTGCCTGGAGTGTAACGAGGTATAATTCACCCCTCCACTTT
TRBD1	TRBV5-1	NA	16	TRBJ2-2	CASSLTGTGIIGELFF	TGCGCCAGCAGTCTTACTGGGACAGGAATTATTGGGGAGCTGTTTTTT
NA	TRBV6-1	NA	13	TRBJ1-1	CASSEARGLEAFF	TGTGCCAGCAGTGAAGCGCGGGGCTTAGAAGCTTTCTTT
TRBD1	TRBV4-2	NA	15	TRBJ1-2	CASSQGDRGSSGYTF	TGTGCCAGCAGCCAAGGGGACAGGGGCAGTTCGGGCTACACCTTC
TRBD1	TRBV6-1	NA	15	TRBJ1-6	CASSERPGQASPLHF	TGTGCCAGCAGTGAACGCCCGGGACAGGCTTCACCCCTCCACTTT
NA	TRBV30	NA	13	TRBJ2-5	CAWSRGVRETQYF	TGTGCCTGGAGTCGGGGAGTACGGGAGACCCAGTACTTC
NA	TRBV2	NA	15	TRBJ1-3	CASSEMEFSGNTIYF	TGTGCCAGCAGTGAAATGGAGTTCTCTGGAAACACCATATATTTT
NA	TRBV7-2	NA	15	TRBJ2-3	CASSLGLAYTDTQYF	TGTGCCAGCAGCTTAGGTTTAGCCTATACAGATACGCAGTATTTT
TRBD1	TRBV7-8	once	17	TRBJ1-2	CASSLDRIRQGLFGYTF	TGTGCCAGCAGCTTAGACCGGATTCGACAGGGGCTGTTTGGCTACACCTTC